These T cell receptor beta chains were read from a single sample in a study of T cells after somatic rescue of genetic block. Libraries were prepared by immunoSEQ multiplex PCR; TCRdb keeps only in-frame clonotypes and omits some of them. The data contain more than 13,000 clones, 65% to 85% of them singletons. The sample consisted of peripheral blood mononuclear cells (PBMCs). The receptor set was obtained from a boy younger than 18. Each CDR3 is given with its conserved first and last residue. D genes are given only for firm matches. Only some rows state a clone size, as once, few, many or a class for expanded clones.

V: TRBV7-9; size: once; J: TRBJ2-1; D: TRBD2; length: 13; CDR3: CASSPRLAFEQFF; DNA: TGTGCCAGCAGCCCCCGACTAGCGTTTGAGCAGTTCTTC
V: TRBV27; size: few; J: TRBJ2-7; D: TRBD1; length: 16; CDR3: CASSMSQQGVAYEQYF; DNA: TGTGCCAGCTCCATGTCCCAACAGGGGGTTGCCTACGAGCAGTACTTC
V: TRBV11-3; size: once; J: TRBJ1-2; D: NA; length: 14; CDR3: CASSLARTVAGYTF; DNA: TGTGCCAGCAGCTTAGCGAGGACAGTCGCTGGCTACACCTTC
V: TRBV6-5; size: once; J: TRBJ2-3; D: NA; length: 13; CDR3: CASSYEAYRAQYF; DNA: TGTGCCAGCAGTTACGAGGCCTACCGGGCGCAGTATTTT
V: TRBV9; size: NA; J: TRBJ2-1; D: TRBD2; length: 21; CDR3: CASSVEPRLAGGRGYYNEQFF; DNA: TGTGCCAGCAGCGTAGAGCCCAGATTAGCGGGAGGGCGCGGCTACTACAATGAGCAGTTCTTC
V: TRBV6-5; size: few; J: TRBJ2-7; D: NA; length: 15; CDR3: CASSYSSGWNYEQYF; DNA: TGTGCCAGCAGTTACTCTTCAGGTTGGAACTACGAGCAGTACTTC
V: TRBV6-6; size: NA; J: TRBJ2-5; D: TRBD1; length: 13; CDR3: CAISETGGETQYF; DNA: TGTGCCATCAGTGAGACAGGGGGGGAGACCCAGTACTTC
V: TRBV19; size: NA; J: TRBJ2-7; D: TRBD1; length: 14; CDR3: CASRMEGQGNEQYF; DNA: TGTGCCAGTAGAATGGAGGGACAGGGAAACGAGCAGTACTTC
V: TRBV28; size: NA; J: TRBJ1-4; D: NA; length: 15; CDR3: CASTLRNPYNEKLFF; DNA: TGTGCCAGCACCTTAAGGAACCCCTATAATGAAAAACTGTTTTTT
V: TRBV7-3; size: NA; J: TRBJ1-2; D: NA; length: 11; CDR3: CASSSGYGYTF; DNA: TGTGCCAGCAGCTCCGGCTATGGCTACACCTTC
V: TRBV10-2; size: NA; J: TRBJ1-5; D: TRBD1; length: 18; CDR3: CASSLVQGPLYSNQPQHF; DNA: TGCGCCAGCAGTCTGGTACAGGGGCCGCTTTATAGCAATCAGCCCCAGCATTTT
V: TRBV29-1; size: once; J: TRBJ2-7; D: NA; length: 12; CDR3: CSVQVGVYEQYF; DNA: TGCAGCGTTCAGGTGGGAGTCTACGAGCAGTACTTC
V: TRBV11-2; size: NA; J: TRBJ2-7; D: TRBD2; length: 15; CDR3: CASSLQREGLGEQYF; DNA: TGTGCCAGCAGCCTCCAGCGGGAGGGCCTAGGGGAGCAGTACTTC
V: TRBV10-3; size: few; J: TRBJ1-1; D: NA; length: 12; CDR3: CAIRGQGTEAFF; DNA: TGTGCCATCAGGGGGCAGGGCACTGAAGCTTTCTTT
V: TRBV5-1; size: NA; J: TRBJ2-5; D: TRBD2; length: 15; CDR3: CASSILAGGQETQYF; DNA: TGCGCCAGCAGCATATTAGCGGGGGGGCAGGAGACCCAGTACTTC
V: TRBV6-5; size: NA; J: TRBJ1-5; D: NA; length: 15; CDR3: CASSAGFYSNQPQHF; DNA: TGTGCCAGCAGTGCGGGGTTTTATAGCAATCAGCCCCAGCATTTT
V: TRBV11-2; size: NA; J: TRBJ2-5; D: NA; length: 12; CDR3: CASSLGVETQYF; DNA: TGTGCCAGCAGCTTAGGGGTTGAGACCCAGTACTTC
V: TRBV19; size: NA; J: TRBJ1-1; D: NA; length: 12; CDR3: CASSIRQAQVFF; DNA: TGTGCCAGTAGTATCAGACAGGCACAAGTTTTCTTT
V: TRBV9; size: NA; J: TRBJ2-1; D: TRBD1; length: 19; CDR3: CASSVSPLAGTGGENEQFF; DNA: TGTGCCAGCAGCGTAAGCCCCCTAGCCGGGACAGGGGGCGAGAATGAGCAGTTCTTC
V: TRBV7-9; size: NA; J: TRBJ2-7; D: NA; length: 12; CDR3: CASSLTLYEQYF; DNA: TGTGCCAGCAGCTTAACCCTCTACGAGCAGTACTTC
V: TRBV7-9; size: NA; J: TRBJ2-3; D: NA; length: 14; CDR3: CASSPGLSTDTQYF; DNA: TGTGCCAGCAGCCCGGGACTTTCCACAGATACGCAGTATTTT
V: TRBV5-6; size: NA; J: TRBJ2-2; D: NA; length: 14; CDR3: CASSFDRNTGELFF; DNA: TGTGCCAGCAGTTTCGACAGAAACACCGGGGAGCTGTTTTTT
V: TRBV30; size: NA; J: TRBJ1-5; D: NA; length: 14; CDR3: CAWSVSQLNQPQHF; DNA: TGTGCCTGGAGTGTTAGTCAGCTTAATCAGCCCCAGCATTTT
V: TRBV4-1; size: once; J: TRBJ1-2; D: NA; length: 14; CDR3: CASSQEIRNYGYTF; DNA: TGCGCCAGCAGCCAAGAAATCCGGAACTATGGCTACACCTTC
V: TRBV9; size: NA; J: TRBJ2-7; D: NA; length: 15; CDR3: CARAKGPDRDYEQCF; DNA: TGTGCCAGAGCGAAAGGGCCAGACAGAGACTACGAGCAGTGCTTC
V: TRBV7-3; size: medium-sized; J: TRBJ2-7; D: NA; length: 13; CDR3: CASSPYPYSEQYF; DNA: TGTGCCAGCAGCCCCTATCCTTACAGCGAGCAGTACTTC
V: TRBV5-1; size: NA; J: TRBJ2-2; D: TRBD1; length: 15; CDR3: CASSSGTANTGELFF; DNA: TGCGCCAGCAGTTCCGGGACAGCGAACACCGGGGAGCTGTTTTTT
V: TRBV19; size: NA; J: TRBJ1-1; D: NA; length: 16; CDR3: CASRTVLGTLNTEAFF; DNA: TGTGCCAGTAGAACCGTCCTCGGGACATTGAACACTGAAGCTTTCTTT
V: TRBV7-9; size: NA; J: TRBJ1-1; D: NA; length: 15; CDR3: CASSLAGGLGTEAFF; DNA: TGTGCCAGCAGCTTGGCGGGGGGGCTGGGCACTGAAGCTTTCTTT
V: TRBV7-9; size: NA; J: TRBJ2-3; D: NA; length: 15; CDR3: CASSPGTPMTDTQYF; DNA: TGTGCCAGCAGCCCGGGGACTCCCATGACAGATACGCAGTATTTT
V: TRBV18; size: NA; J: TRBJ1-4; D: TRBD1; length: 17; CDR3: CAGIHDTRDRREEKLFF; DNA: TGTGCCGGGATACATGACACGCGGGACAGGAGAGAAGAAAAACTGTTTTTT
V: TRBV5-1; size: once; J: TRBJ2-6; D: NA; length: 19; CDR3: CASSLAPGTGAGGANVLTF; DNA: TGCGCCAGCAGCTTGGCCCCTGGTACGGGGGCAGGTGGGGCCAACGTCCTGACTTTC
V: TRBV28; size: few; J: TRBJ2-7; D: TRBD1; length: 15; CDR3: CASTPWTGGTYEQYF; DNA: TGTGCCAGCACCCCTTGGACAGGGGGCACCTACGAGCAGTACTTC
V: TRBV29-1; size: NA; J: TRBJ1-2; D: NA; length: 12; CDR3: CSVEALAIGYTF; DNA: TGCAGCGTTGAAGCCCTGGCCATTGGCTACACCTTC
V: TRBV7-3; size: NA; J: TRBJ2-6; D: TRBD1; length: 16; CDR3: CASSPGQGAGANVLTF; DNA: TGTGCCAGCAGCCCCGGACAGGGGGCGGGGGCCAACGTCCTGACTTTC
V: TRBV9; size: few; J: TRBJ1-1; D: NA; length: 16; CDR3: CASSVSIGETNTEAFF; DNA: TGTGCCAGCAGCGTTTCAATCGGGGAAACTAACACTGAAGCTTTCTTT
V: TRBV5-6; size: NA; J: TRBJ2-3; D: TRBD2; length: 16; CDR3: CASSLEPGLRTDTQYF; DNA: TGTGCCAGCAGCTTGGAGCCGGGACTAAGAACAGATACGCAGTATTTT
V: TRBV7-6; size: NA; J: TRBJ2-2; D: NA; length: 15; CDR3: CASSLGAGNTGELFF; DNA: TGTGCCAGCAGCCTTGGCGCGGGGAACACCGGGGAGCTGTTTTTT
V: TRBV5-1; size: few; J: TRBJ2-3; D: TRBD2; length: 14; CDR3: CASSSGLSTDTQYF; DNA: TGCGCCAGCAGCTCGGGACTATCAACCGATACGCAGTATTTT
V: TRBV10-3; size: NA; J: TRBJ2-6; D: TRBD2; length: 16; CDR3: CATSGTSGTGANVLTF; DNA: TGTGCCACCTCCGGGACTAGCGGGACTGGGGCCAACGTCCTGACTTTC
V: TRBV4-1; size: NA; J: TRBJ2-3; D: NA; length: 14; CDR3: CASSQDPTLHTQYF; DNA: TGCGCCAGCAGCCAAGATCCCACTCTTCATACGCAGTATTTT